This T cell receptor (beta chain) was captured in a study of CD8 T cells in Susac syndrome. cDNA came from about 0.51 to 1 ug RNA primed by random hexamers. TCRdb reprocessed the immunoSEQ multiplex PCR reads via MiXCR and lists one record per CDR3 protein. The profile shows around 200,000 distinct CDR3 sequences, roughly 94% of them singletons. CDR3 length: 14 residues. V lost 3 bases and J lost 5, with 10 bases in between. Per the germline V gene, CDR1 is KGHDR and CDR2 is SFDVKD. The TCR sequence derives from a human donor with multiple sclerosis. Sequenced: CD4+ T cells from PBMCs. The V and J genes are TRBV24-1 and TRBJ1-5; a possible D gene is TRBD1 (6 bases). The CDR3 sequence is CATSDRGRDQPQHF. CDR3 sequence (DNA): TGTGCCACCAGTGATCGGGGGCGCGATCAGCCCCAGCATTTT.